This T cell receptor (beta chain) appears in the sequencing data of a study of CD4 T cells in relation to SARS-CoV-2 and coronaviruses. CD4+ T cells from unexposed donors were obtained before the COVID-19 pandemic (2011-2018). Isolation of CD4+ T cells took place after less than 11 days in culture. A few counts support this clone. Its matching antigen is unknown. This table comes from immunoSEQ multiplex PCR, and its TCRdb copy is limited to in-frame clones, with some not included. The table lists under 13,000 clones, approximately 69% of them singletons, with approximately 19% in the top ten. V trimming: 5 bases; J trimming: 6 bases; junction bases outside the gene matches: 6. CDR1 and CDR2 from the germline V gene are LNHDA and SQIVND (reference sequence). The CDR3 totals 13 residues.

This TCR derives from a human donor in good health. Input material: CD4+ T cells from PBMCs, cultured in vitro. The rearrangement links TRBV19 to TRBJ1-2, with 7 bases fitting TRBD1. DNA for the CDR3: TGTGCCAGTAGTCCACAGGGGTCTCATGGCTACACCTTC. It is translated as CASSPQGSHGYTF.